The entry below gives a single TCR beta chain sequence along with its context. Its antigen is undetermined. The protocol was immunoSEQ multiplex PCR, while the TCRdb copy is restricted to in-frame clones and leaves out a portion. The sample lists 120,000 or so clones; roughly 91% were seen once. The data are from a study of T cell responses to AZD1222 COVID-19 vaccine. Regarding the study as a whole: Close to half of spike-specific TCRs reportedly recognize unmutated variant regions. Donors in the cohort were predominantly white British and more often female, and clonal diversity was possibly underestimated. Every sample of the repertoires postdated the peak T cell response. Seropositive status at baseline applied to only a handful of AZD1222 recipients.

The germline V gene encodes CDR1 WSHSY and CDR2 SAAADI. J gave up 1 base and V 6 bases, and 5 bases lay outside the gene matches. The CDR3 length is 17 residues. The rearrangement uses TRBV10-2 and TRBJ2-3, with 15 bases identical to TRBD2. This receptor was obtained from an adult in good health. The input for sequencing was peripheral blood, taken on day 0 of MenACWY control vaccination. The chain's CDR3 is CASRGLAGGLGTDTQYF. CDR3 coding DNA: TGCGCCAGCAGAGGACTAGCGGGGGGGCTCGGCACAGATACGCAGTATTTT.